This is a list of T cell receptor beta chains from one sample in a study of cytomegalovirus exposure and HLA in healthy donors. The data were produced by immunoSEQ multiplex PCR, yet TCRdb's version contains in-frame clones alone and is incomplete. This sample yields 130,000 to 150,000 clones, of which roughly 80% are seen a single time; more than 0.75% belongs to the top ten. What was sequenced was PBMCs. The receptors here all came from a man in his late teens or twenties in good health and CMV-seronegative. The conserved cysteine and the conserved F or W are not part of the CDR3 here. The order of the fields is V gene, CDR3 protein.

V: TRBV14; CDR3: ASSQEDTGGARAQPQH
V: TRBV12-5; CDR3: ASGPQGGQPQH
V: TRBV4-1; CDR3: ASSQTGAYGYT
V: TRBV12-5; CDR3: ASGRNRGITYNEQF
V: TRBV10-3; CDR3: AISDGSGGYGYT
V: TRBV19; CDR3: ASSFRDRVGVTEAF
V: TRBV5-6; CDR3: ASSLRRKTQY
V: TRBV5-1; CDR3: ASSLGATGNYGYT
V: TRBV4-3; CDR3: ASSQEAGGALREQY
V: TRBV7-9; CDR3: ASSTFPGDGGEKLF
V: TRBV7-8; CDR3: ASSLDSSSVREQF
V: TRBV29-1; CDR3: SRTGTGGSYEQY
V: TRBV19; CDR3: ASSRGQYNEKLF
V: TRBV6-5; CDR3: ASSRLGRATYEQY
V: TRBV6-5; CDR3: ASSYRGHFTEAF
V: TRBV14; CDR3: ASSGWGRTSYNEQF
V: TRBV29-1; CDR3: SVAEARTGLRSYGYT
V: TRBV5-4; CDR3: ASTVKGGWDTGELF
V: TRBV6-5; CDR3: ASSSRRETQY
V: TRBV7-8; CDR3: ASSLDSSYEQY
V: TRBV2; CDR3: ASRTSGYEQY
V: TRBV9; CDR3: ASSVNSGGAPGELF
V: TRBV29-1; CDR3: SVETGGYRSTQY